The 10 T cell receptor beta chains below were found in one sample sequenced in a study of T cell changes during pregnancy in multiple sclerosis (dated by TCRdb to the late 2010s). Library generation was performed with the immunoSEQ multiplex PCR assay. Held by TCRdb, this immuneACCESS table contains in-frame sequences only and omits some clones. Under half of the omission traces to an unresolved V gene where checked; the cause of the rest is unknown. The sample data list approximately 61,000 clones, and approximately 91% of these were observed just once. The top ten constitute about 1.8% of the sample. Material: peripheral blood, obtained in the first trimester of pregnancy. The receptor source for this set is a female donor with multiple sclerosis, enrolled in a pregnancy study.

The genes are TRBV9 and TRBJ1-2; maybe TRBD1 (5 bases). The CDR3 is 17 residues long. The V gene lost 5 bases and the J gene lost 7 bases, with 27 bases spanning the gap. Germline-derived CDR1 and CDR2 are SGDLS and YYNGEE. The CDR3 sequence: CASRPGDLPLLGVGYTF. As DNA, the CDR3 is TGTGCCAGCAGGCCGGGCGATTTACCGCTATTAGGGGTTGGCTACACCTTC.

This clone was seen only once. This chain uses TRBV7-2 with TRBJ1-2; no clear D gene. Trimming stripped 5 bases from V and 4 bases from J, with 8 bases between. CDR3 length: 12 residues. Germline values: CDR1 SGHTA, CDR2 FQGNSA. The CDR3 here is CASSPDTYGYTF. Here the CDR3 DNA reads TGTGCCAGCAGCCCCGACACCTATGGCTACACCTTC.

The chain has TRBV5-6 and TRBJ1-2, with D possibly being TRBD1 (5 bases). Germline V CDR1 and CDR2: SGHDT, YYEEEE. Trimming shortened V by 6 bases and J by 5 bases, and 14 bases separated the two germline ends. The CDR3 sequence is 13 residues long. CDR3 DNA sequence: TGTGCCAGCAATTGGGGGGTGGAGTATGGCTACACCTTC. It is translated as CASNWGVEYGYTF.

The rearrangement uses TRBV4-1 and TRBJ1-1; D not certain. The CDR3 sequence is 13 residues long. The V end was cut by 1 base, the J end by 11 bases, with 14 bases between. Germline CDR1 and CDR2: MGHRA and YSYEKL. CDR3: CASSQVGRFWAFF. The CDR3 DNA sequence: TGCGCCAGCAGCCAAGTGGGGAGGTTTTGGGCTTTCTTT.

The rearrangement links TRBV6-4 to TRBJ2-1, with D possibly being TRBD2 (6 bases). Germline V gene sequence: CDR1 MRHNA, CDR2 SNTAGT. V was cut by 2 bases and J by 16 bases, with 18 bases left in between. The CDR3 has 13 amino acids. The CDR3 loop reads CASSDTTAGGKFF. DNA of the CDR3: TGTGCCAGCAGTGACACCACCGCCGGCGGGAAATTCTTC.

The rearrangement joins TRBV4-3 to TRBJ2-7, with 12 positions matching TRBD1. Unmatched junction bases numbered 9, after V lost 2 bases and J lost 7 bases. The CDR3 totals 16 residues. Germline V lookup: CDR1 LGHNA, CDR2 YSLEER. In DNA form, the CDR3 reads TGCGCCAGCAGCCAAACCCCGGGACAGGGGGCCGGGGAGCAGTACTTC. This encodes CASSQTPGQGAGEQYF.

There are a few counts of this clone. V gene TRBV19 combines with J gene TRBJ1-1, with D possibly being TRBD1 (5 bases). The CDR3 spans 13 residues. The ends were cut back, 6 bases at V and 5 bases at J, with 13 bases in the middle. Germline lookup yields CDR1 LNHDA and CDR2 SQIVND (reference sequence). In DNA form, the CDR3 reads TGTGCCAGTAGCAAGGGGTCGAGTACTGAAGCTTTCTTT. Translation gives CASSKGSSTEAFF.

V and J are TRBV5-1 and TRBJ2-7; tentative D call: TRBD1 (6 bases). The germline V and J ends were trimmed by 6 bases and 2 bases, with 21 bases remaining between them. CDR1 is SGHRS and CDR2 is YFSETQ in the germline V gene. The CDR3 is made up of 16 amino acids. DNA for the CDR3: TGCGCCAGCAACCGAATGCCCAGGGGTCAAACCTACGAGCAGTACTTC. It encodes CASNRMPRGQTYEQYF.

The chain has TRBV29-1 and TRBJ2-5; D possibly corresponds to TRBD2 (6 bases). The CDR3 has 12 residues. Germline V lookup: CDR1 SQVTM, CDR2 ANQGSEA. Trimming cost V 5 bases and J 5 bases, with 12 bases left between them. The CDR3: CSVMEGLETQYF. CDR3 DNA sequence: TGCAGCGTTATGGAGGGGTTGGAGACCCAGTACTTC. Using reference TRBV29-1 and TRBJ2-5 for the parts outside the CDR3, the full variable domain is SAVISQKPSRDICQRGTSLTIQCQVDSQVTMMFWYRQQPGQSLTLIATANQGSEATYESGFVIDKFPISRPNLTFSTLTVSNMSPEDSSIYLCSVMEGLETQYFGPGTRLLVL.

The chain carries TRBV5-6 and TRBJ2-3; D not resolved. V dropped 4 bases and J dropped 6 bases, with 15 bases sitting between them. The germline V gene has CDR1 SGHDT and CDR2 YYEEEE. This CDR3 region has 14 residues. The CDR3 region is CASSLFSPPDTQYF. DNA of the CDR3: TGTGCCAGCAGCCTCTTCTCCCCCCCGGATACGCAGTATTTT.